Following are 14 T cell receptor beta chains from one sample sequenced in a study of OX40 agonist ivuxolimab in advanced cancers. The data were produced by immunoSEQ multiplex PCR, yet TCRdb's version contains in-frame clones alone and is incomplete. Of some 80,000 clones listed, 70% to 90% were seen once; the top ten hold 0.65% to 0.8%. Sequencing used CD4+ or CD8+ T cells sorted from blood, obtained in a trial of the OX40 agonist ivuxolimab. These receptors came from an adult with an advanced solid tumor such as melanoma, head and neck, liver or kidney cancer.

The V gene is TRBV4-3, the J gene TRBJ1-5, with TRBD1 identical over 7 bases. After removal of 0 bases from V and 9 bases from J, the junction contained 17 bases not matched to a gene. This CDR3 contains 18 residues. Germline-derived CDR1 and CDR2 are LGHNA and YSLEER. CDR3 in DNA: TGCGCCAGCAGCCAAGATAGGTATCGGACAGGCCTGGCGAGGCCCCAGCATTTT. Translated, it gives CASSQDRYRTGLARPQHF.

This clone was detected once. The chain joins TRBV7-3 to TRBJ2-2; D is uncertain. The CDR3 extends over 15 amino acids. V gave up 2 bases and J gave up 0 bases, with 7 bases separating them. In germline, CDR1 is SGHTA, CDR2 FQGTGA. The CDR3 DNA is TGTGCCAGCAGCTTAGGCTTTACGAACACCGGGGAGCTGTTTTTT. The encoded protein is CASSLGFTNTGELFF.

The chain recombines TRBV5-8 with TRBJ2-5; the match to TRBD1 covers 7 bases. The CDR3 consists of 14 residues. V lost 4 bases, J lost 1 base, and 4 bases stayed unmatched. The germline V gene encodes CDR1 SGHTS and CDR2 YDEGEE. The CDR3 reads CASSAWTGQETQYF. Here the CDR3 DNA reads TGTGCCAGCAGCGCATGGACAGGCCAAGAGACCCAGTACTTC.

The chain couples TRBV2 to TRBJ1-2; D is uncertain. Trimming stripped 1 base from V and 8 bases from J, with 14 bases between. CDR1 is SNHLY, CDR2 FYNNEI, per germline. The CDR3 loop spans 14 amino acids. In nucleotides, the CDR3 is TGTGCCAGCAGTGAAGACGTGGTAAAGATCGGCTACACCTTC. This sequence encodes CASSEDVVKIGYTF.

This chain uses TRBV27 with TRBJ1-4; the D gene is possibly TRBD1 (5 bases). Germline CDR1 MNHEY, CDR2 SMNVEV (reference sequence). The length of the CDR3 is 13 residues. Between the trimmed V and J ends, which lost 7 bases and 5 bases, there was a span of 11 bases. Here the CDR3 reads CASTRAGNEKLFF. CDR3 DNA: TGTGCCAGCACCCGGGCAGGGAATGAAAAACTGTTTTTT.

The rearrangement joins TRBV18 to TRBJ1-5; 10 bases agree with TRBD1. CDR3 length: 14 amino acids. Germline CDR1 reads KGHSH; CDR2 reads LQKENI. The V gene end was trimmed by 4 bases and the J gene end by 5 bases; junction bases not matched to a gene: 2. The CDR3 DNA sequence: TGTGCCAGCTCACTCGGGACAGGGGATCAGCCCCAGCATTTT. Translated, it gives CASSLGTGDQPQHF.

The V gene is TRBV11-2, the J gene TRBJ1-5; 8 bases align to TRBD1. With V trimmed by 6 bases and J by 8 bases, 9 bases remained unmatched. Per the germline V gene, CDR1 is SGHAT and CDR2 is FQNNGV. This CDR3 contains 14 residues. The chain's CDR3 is CASSLDRDREPQHF. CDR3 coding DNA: TGTGCCAGCAGTCTGGACAGGGATCGCGAGCCCCAGCATTTT. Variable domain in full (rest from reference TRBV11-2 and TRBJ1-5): EAGVAQSPRYKIIEKRQSVAFWCNPISGHATLYWYQQILGQGPKLLIQFQNNGVVDDSQLPKDRFSAERLKGVDSTLKIQPAKLEDSAVYLCASSLDRDREPQHFGDGTRLSIL.

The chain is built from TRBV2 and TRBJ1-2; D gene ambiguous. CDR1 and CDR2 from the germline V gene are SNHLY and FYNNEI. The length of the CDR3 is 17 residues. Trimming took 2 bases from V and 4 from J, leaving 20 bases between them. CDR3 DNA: TGTGCCAGCAGTGAAACAGTCTACCCCAACCGGGGCTATGGCTACACCTTC. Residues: CASSETVYPNRGYGYTF.

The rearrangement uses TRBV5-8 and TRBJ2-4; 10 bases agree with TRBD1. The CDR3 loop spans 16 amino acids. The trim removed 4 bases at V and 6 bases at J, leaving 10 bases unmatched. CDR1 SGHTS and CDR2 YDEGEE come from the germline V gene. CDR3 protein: CASSVYAGTGVNIQYF. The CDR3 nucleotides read TGTGCCAGCAGCGTATACGCCGGGACAGGGGTAAACATTCAGTACTTC.

In nucleotides, the CDR3 is TGTGCCAGCAGCTTAGTTTTTGAGAGGGCACTCAAAACGGCCTACGAGCAGTACTTC. It encodes CASSLVFERALKTAYEQYF. The chain has TRBV7-8 and TRBJ2-7; TRBD2 might be the D (5 bases). CDR3 length: 19 residues. V was pared by 1 base and J by 2 bases, with 24 bases between. CDR1 and CDR2 from the germline V gene are SGHVS and FQNEAQ.

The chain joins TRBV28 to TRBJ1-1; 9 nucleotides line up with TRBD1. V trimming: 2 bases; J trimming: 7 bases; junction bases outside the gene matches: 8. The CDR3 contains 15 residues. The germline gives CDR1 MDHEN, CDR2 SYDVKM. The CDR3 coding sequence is TGTGCCAGCAGTTTAGCAACCGGGACAGGGAGTGAAGCTTTCTTT. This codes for CASSLATGTGSEAFF.

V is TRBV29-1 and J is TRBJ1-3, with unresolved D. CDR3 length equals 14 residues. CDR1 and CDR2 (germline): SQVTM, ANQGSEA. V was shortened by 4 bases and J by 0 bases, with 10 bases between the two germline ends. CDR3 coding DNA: TGCAGCGTTGGGGCGTTGGGCTCTGGAAACACCATATATTTT. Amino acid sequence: CSVGALGSGNTIYF.

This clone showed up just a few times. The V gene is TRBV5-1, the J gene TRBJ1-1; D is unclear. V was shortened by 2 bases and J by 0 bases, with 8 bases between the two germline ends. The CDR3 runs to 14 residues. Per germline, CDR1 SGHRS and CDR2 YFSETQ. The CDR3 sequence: CASSFSALNTEAFF. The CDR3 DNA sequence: TGCGCCAGCAGCTTTTCCGCGTTGAACACTGAAGCTTTCTTT.

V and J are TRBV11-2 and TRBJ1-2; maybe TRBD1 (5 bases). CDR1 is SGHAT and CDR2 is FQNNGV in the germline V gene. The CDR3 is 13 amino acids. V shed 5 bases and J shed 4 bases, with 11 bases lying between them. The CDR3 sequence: CASSLDRGYGYTF. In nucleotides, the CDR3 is TGTGCCAGCAGCCTTGACAGAGGCTATGGCTACACCTTC.